The 27 T cell receptor beta chains below all came from one sample that was sequenced in a study of T cell repertoires in cytomegalovirus infection. These receptors have no identified antigens. In TCRdb, the reads were re-called with MiXCR into one record per CDR3 protein. Of about 830,000 distinct CDR3 sequences listed, 32% were seen once; the top ten hold 9.5% to 15%. The source material was cultured CD8+ T cells from PBMCs, sampled from culture after CMV antigen stimulation. Every receptor here comes from a human donor in good health (CMV status not recorded). Some clones in this sample may be carry-over from other donors' samples.

Ten or more counts support this clonotype. The J gene is TRBJ2-1, the V gene TRBV7-8; the D gene is possibly TRBD2 (5 bases). Germline assignment: CDR1 SGHVS and CDR2 FQNEAQ. CDR3 size: 14 residues. Between the trimmed V and J ends, which lost 5 bases and 4 bases, there was a span of 12 bases. The CDR3 is CASSTGLLYNEQFF. As DNA, the CDR3 is TGTGCCAGCAGCACCGGACTGCTTTACAATGAGCAGTTCTTC.

This clonotype was counted only a few times. The chain links TRBV7-9 to TRBJ1-3; D unresolved. V dropped 4 bases and J dropped 0 bases, with 10 bases sitting between them. This CDR3 is built from 15 residues. Germline V gene data show CDR1 as SEHNR and CDR2 as FQNEAQ (reference sequence). Here the CDR3 reads CASSSRVISGNTIYF. DNA of the CDR3: TGTGCCAGCAGCTCCCGGGTGATCTCTGGAAACACCATATATTTT.

This clonotype appeared many times. This chain joins TRBV7-6 and TRBJ2-5; tentatively, D is TRBD1 (6 bases). V was cut by 1 base and J by 0 bases, with 15 bases left in between. The CDR3 spans 17 residues. The germline gives CDR1 SGHVS, CDR2 FNYEAQ. This CDR3 reads CASSLEVPGDHQETQYF. The CDR3 region has the DNA TGTGCCAGCAGCTTAGAGGTGCCAGGGGACCACCAAGAGACCCAGTACTTC. The whole variable domain, filled in from reference TRBV7-6 and TRBJ2-5, reads GAGVSQSPRYKVTKRGQDVALRCDPISGHVSLYWYRQALGQGPEFLTYFNYEAQQDKSGLPNDRFSAERPEGSISTLTIQRTEQRDSAMYRCASSLEVPGDHQETQYFGPGTRLLVL.

This clonotype was seen more than once but under ten times. The CDR3 DNA is TGTGCCAGCAGCTTAGAGAGGGATCGTAATTCACCCCTCCACTTT. It yields the protein CASSLERDRNSPLHF. This rearrangement joins TRBV7-9 to TRBJ1-6; D remains unclear. Trimming left V 1 base short and J 6 bases short, with 10 bases between. CDR3 length: 15 amino acids. The germline gives CDR1 SEHNR, CDR2 FQNEAQ (reference sequence). Combining the CDR3 with reference TRBV7-9 and TRBJ1-6 gives the whole variable domain DTGVSQNPRHKITKRGQNVTFRCDPISEHNRLYWYRQTLGQGPEFLTYFQNEAQLEKSRLLSDRFSAERPKGSFSTLEIQRTEQGDSAMYLCASSLERDRNSPLHFGNGTRLTVT.

The V gene is TRBV7-6, the J gene TRBJ1-4; D uncertain. Germline CDR1 is SGHVS and CDR2 is FNYEAQ. The CDR3 loop spans 15 amino acids. V was clipped by 4 bases and J by 7 bases, with 16 bases between them. The CDR3: CASSSPRTRGEKLFF. The CDR3 DNA reads TGTGCCAGCAGCTCTCCTCGGACTCGGGGTGAAAAACTGTTTTTT.

The J gene is TRBJ2-5, the V gene TRBV7-6; D possibly corresponds to TRBD2 (6 bases). V lost 1 base to trimming and J lost 4 bases, with 13 bases between them. CDR3 length equals 15 residues. Germline CDR1 SGHVS, CDR2 FNYEAQ. The CDR3 bases are TGTGCCAGCAGCTTAGAACCGGGGCGGGGAGAGACCCAGTACTTC. It yields the protein CASSLEPGRGETQYF.

The sample holds many counts of this clonotype. V gene TRBV4-1 combines with J gene TRBJ1-1; no firm D call. The germline gives CDR1 MGHRA, CDR2 YSYEKL. Trimming shortened V by 7 bases and J by 4 bases, and 16 bases separated the two germline ends. This CDR3 has 14 amino acids. This CDR3 is CASKGSEGLTEAFF. The CDR3 region has the DNA TGCGCCAGCAAAGGATCAGAAGGGCTCACTGAAGCTTTCTTT.

CDR3 bases: TGTGCCAGCAGCCCGGGAGAACAGGTCAATCAGCCCCAGCATTTT. Translated, it gives CASSPGEQVNQPQHF. J is TRBJ1-5 and V is TRBV7-8; weak D call: TRBD1 (5 bases). The germline CDR1 and CDR2 sequences are SGHVS and FQNEAQ. The CDR3 spans 15 residues. V was clipped by 5 bases and J by 3 bases, with 14 bases between them.

This clonotype was recorded a few times. The chain recombines TRBV7-8 with TRBJ2-5; 10 bases align to TRBD2. This CDR3 comprises 17 residues. J gave up 1 base and V 5 bases, and 10 bases lay outside the gene matches. Germline V gene sequence: CDR1 SGHVS, CDR2 FQNEAQ. Here the CDR3 reads CASSPLRSGGAQETQYF. CDR3 DNA: TGTGCCAGCAGCCCCCTTAGGAGCGGGGGGGCCCAAGAGACCCAGTACTTC.

The V call is TRBV27, the J call TRBJ2-5; D is unclear. The CDR3 covers 13 residues. CDR1 MNHEY and CDR2 SMNVEV come from the germline V gene (reference sequence). The V and J ends lost 2 bases and 6 bases respectively, with 10 bases between them. CDR3: CASSLMYLKTQYF. CDR3 bases: TGTGCCAGCAGTTTAATGTATCTAAAGACCCAGTACTTC.

The rearrangement uses TRBV9 and TRBJ2-1; the match to TRBD2 covers 7 bases. V was clipped by 4 bases and J by 6 bases; unmatched bases: 13. Germline loops: CDR1 SGDLS, CDR2 YYNGEE. The CDR3 sequence is 16 residues long. The CDR3 protein is CASSPTSERGPNEQFF. The CDR3 DNA reads as TGTGCCAGCAGCCCCACCAGCGAGCGGGGCCCCAATGAGCAGTTCTTC. Using reference TRBV9 and TRBJ2-1 for the parts outside the CDR3, the full variable domain is DSGVTQTPKHLITATGQRVTLRCSPRSGDLSVYWYQQSLDQGLQFLIQYYNGEERAKGNILERFSAQQFPDLHSELNLSSLELGDSALYFCASSPTSERGPNEQFFGPGTRLTVL.

The chain combines TRBV7-6 with TRBJ2-2; weak D call: TRBD2 (6 bases). The CDR3 is 15 amino acids. Germline V CDR1 and CDR2: SGHVS, FNYEAQ. V dropped 1 base and J dropped 6 bases, with 12 bases sitting between them. The CDR3 spells CASSLEVGGSGELFF. CDR3 coding DNA: TGTGCCAGCAGCTTAGAGGTTGGGGGGTCCGGGGAGCTGTTTTTT.

This clonotype was detected a few times. The chain carries TRBV4-3 and TRBJ2-2, with 9 bases aligning to TRBD2. V shed 0 bases, J shed 2 bases, and the junction held 7 bases outside the gene matches. The CDR3 consists of 18 residues. Germline CDR1 is LGHNA and CDR2 is YSLEER. The CDR3 bases are TGCGCCAGCAGCCAAGATCATGTAGCGGGGGACAACACCGGGGAGCTGTTTTTT. Translated, it gives CASSQDHVAGDNTGELFF.

This chain connects TRBV9 to TRBJ2-2; D gene unclear. This CDR3 is built from 16 residues. Germline assignment: CDR1 SGDLS and CDR2 YYNGEE. V shed 1 base and J shed 4 bases, with 14 bases lying between them. The CDR3 sequence is CASSVSGRSFTGELFF. The CDR3 nucleotides read TGTGCCAGCAGCGTATCGGGCAGGTCCTTCACCGGGGAGCTGTTTTTT. Combining the CDR3 with reference TRBV9 and TRBJ2-2 gives the whole variable domain DSGVTQTPKHLITATGQRVTLRCSPRSGDLSVYWYQQSLDQGLQFLIQYYNGEERAKGNILERFSAQQFPDLHSELNLSSLELGDSALYFCASSVSGRSFTGELFFGEGSRLTVL.

For this clonotype: One end of the junction fails to match germline, which may point to a read error. The CDR3 reads CSARPRGGGLNEQFF. Here the CDR3 DNA reads TGTAGTGCTAGACCACGGGGGGGGGGGCTCAATGAGCAGTTCTTC. The chain carries TRBV20-1 and TRBJ2-1, with 8 bases aligning to TRBD2. Germline CDR1 and CDR2: DFQATT and SNEGSKA (reference sequence). The CDR3 has 15 residues.

The V and J genes are TRBV4-3 and TRBJ2-1; D is perhaps TRBD2 (6 bases). The germline CDR1 and CDR2 sequences are LGHNA and YSLEER. V was trimmed by 1 base and J by 3 bases, leaving 13 bases between them. There are 16 residues in the CDR3. CDR3 amino acids: CASSQVSAGIYNEQFF. In nucleotides, the CDR3 is TGCGCCAGCAGCCAAGTCTCGGCGGGAATCTACAATGAGCAGTTCTTC.

The chain links TRBV6-5 to TRBJ1-6; 8 bases match TRBD1. The V and J ends lost 5 bases and 10 bases, in that order; junction bases with no gene match: 10. CDR1 is MNHEY and CDR2 is SVGAGI in the germline V gene. The CDR3 length is 15 residues. The chain's CDR3 is CASSHKGRGRSPLHF. CDR3 sequence (DNA): TGTGCCAGCAGTCACAAAGGCAGGGGGCGATCACCCCTCCACTTT.

The table lists this clonotype with a few counts. The V call is TRBV27, the J call TRBJ1-2; no clear D. Germline loops: CDR1 MNHEY, CDR2 SMNVEV (reference sequence). V was cut by 6 bases and J by 7 bases, with 18 bases left in between. The CDR3 sequence is 14 residues long. CDR3 amino acids: CASSLTPLRFGYTF. In DNA form, the CDR3 reads TGTGCCAGCAGCCTTACTCCGCTCAGGTTTGGCTACACCTTC.

This rearrangement joins TRBV5-1 to TRBJ1-1; weak D call: TRBD1 (6 bases). The germline V gene has CDR1 SGHRS and CDR2 YFSETQ. Trimming cost V 2 bases and J 1 base, with 9 bases left between them. The CDR3 runs 14 residues. For the CDR3, the DNA is TGCGCCAGCAGCTTCCGGGACAAGAACACTGAAGCTTTCTTT. Translating gives CASSFRDKNTEAFF.

The rearrangement joins TRBV28 to TRBJ2-3, with 9 bases that match TRBD2. In germline, CDR1 is MDHEN, CDR2 SYDVKM. J lost 2 bases, V lost 3 bases, and 9 bases had no gene match. CDR3 length: 17 amino acids. This CDR3 reads CASSFYVAGGDTDTQYF. CDR3 DNA sequence: TGTGCCAGCAGTTTTTATGTGGCGGGGGGGGACACAGATACGCAGTATTTT.

V is TRBV5-6 and J is TRBJ2-3; tentative D call: TRBD2 (6 bases). The CDR3 loop spans 16 amino acids. V was pared by 1 base and J by 3 bases, with 15 bases between. CDR1 is SGHDT, CDR2 YYEEEE, per germline. The CDR3 bases are TGTGCCAGCAGCTTGTTGGGGGGAATGGAGACAGATACGCAGTATTTT. It yields the protein CASSLLGGMETDTQYF.

V usage is TRBV28 and J usage is TRBJ1-6, with TRBD1 as a possible D gene (5 bases). Trimming cost V 11 bases and J 3 bases, with 23 bases left between them. Germline CDR1 reads MDHEN; CDR2 reads SYDVKM. The CDR3 spans 17 residues. CDR3 loop: CADSTHGLSFYNSPLHF. CDR3 nucleotides: TGTGCCGACAGCACCCATGGACTTTCATTCTATAATTCACCCCTCCACTTT.

This rearrangement joins TRBV7-9 to TRBJ2-1, with 7 bases lining up with TRBD1. Looked up from germline, CDR1 is SEHNR and CDR2 is FQNEAQ (reference sequence). The CDR3 length is 21 residues. J lost 8 bases, V lost 5 bases, and 30 bases had no gene match. CDR3 in amino acids: CASSPPGTADWTVDRVDEQFF. CDR3 coding DNA: TGTGCCAGCAGCCCGCCGGGCACCGCTGACTGGACAGTAGACAGGGTGGATGAGCAGTTCTTC.

The V gene is TRBV9, the J gene TRBJ2-1; 10 bases match TRBD2. Germline CDR1 and CDR2: SGDLS and YYNGEE. The CDR3 spans 15 residues. The V and J ends lost 0 bases and 8 bases, in that order; junction bases with no gene match: 5. CDR3 nucleotide sequence: TGTGCCAGCAGCGTAGAGAGCGGGGGGGCTTATGAGCAGTTCTTC. It encodes CASSVESGGAYEQFF.

The V call is TRBV10-3, the J call TRBJ2-7; TRBD1 agrees at 10 bases. Germline loops: CDR1 ENHRY, CDR2 SYGVKD. The V and J ends lost 6 bases and 2 bases, in that order; junction bases with no gene match: 7. The CDR3 is 15 amino acids. The chain's CDR3 is CAISPGQGTPYEQYF. The CDR3 DNA reads TGTGCCATCAGCCCGGGACAGGGGACCCCCTACGAGCAGTACTTC.

In this sample, this clonotype turned up a few times. The V and J genes are TRBV6-2 or TRBV6-3 and TRBJ1-2, with a weak D call TRBD1 (5 bases). The CDR3 is made up of 14 amino acids. Germline V CDR1 and CDR2: MNHEY, SVGEGT. V gave up 2 bases and J gave up 6 bases, with 13 bases separating them. The CDR3 DNA follows: TGTGCCAGCAGTTACGGGGGAACCTACGATGGCTACACCTTC. Translated: CASSYGGTYDGYTF.

This chain connects TRBV6-6 to TRBJ2-1, with D possibly being TRBD2 (6 bases). The CDR3 has 13 residues. V lost 6 bases to trimming and J lost 9 bases, with 15 bases between them. CDR1 and CDR2 from the germline V gene are MNHNY and SVGAGI (reference sequence). CDR3 nucleotides: TGTGCCAGCAGCACCGGATCAGCGGGTGAGCAGTTCTTC. It encodes CASSTGSAGEQFF.